These 25 T cell receptor beta chains came from one sample sequenced in a study of human T cells and chemical hapten exposure. Time point noted: pre-sensitization, week 0. Treatment: therapeutic diphenylcyclopropenone sensitization with weekly scalp DPC. Via MiXCR, TCRdb re-called the RACE reads, giving one row per CDR3 protein. The data contain around 260,000 distinct CDR3 sequences, 7% to 10% of them singletons. The source was whole blood, collected in connection with sensitization to the hapten diphenylcyclopropenone (DPC). All receptors derive from a woman aged 40 to 50 with alopecia areata. Some clones in this sample may be carry-over from other donors' samples.

The chain has TRBV6-5 and TRBJ2-5, with D hard to call. The germline V gene encodes CDR1 MNHEY and CDR2 SVGAGI. Trimming left V 6 bases short and J 5 bases short, with 13 bases between. This CDR3 contains 13 residues. CDR3 protein: CASRTDVLETQYF. In DNA form, the CDR3 reads TGTGCCAGCAGGACCGACGTTCTGGAGACCCAGTACTTC.

The table lists this clonotype with a few counts. In DNA form, the CDR3 reads TGCGCCAGCAGTCGACAGGGAGTAAGGACCGGGGAGCTGTTTTTT. The encoded protein is CASSRQGVRTGELFF. The genes are TRBV5-1 and TRBJ2-2; 7 positions agree with TRBD1. V was pared by 5 bases and J by 5 bases, with 9 bases of the junction left unmatched. The CDR3 runs 15 residues. Germline CDR1 is SGHRS and CDR2 is YFSETQ.

This clonotype was observed many times. The CDR3 reads CASSQERGEQYF. For the CDR3, the DNA is TGCGCCAGCAGCCAAGAGAGGGGCGAGCAGTACTTC. This chain joins TRBV4-3 and TRBJ2-7; D tentatively reads TRBD1 or TRBD2 (5 bases each). Per the germline V gene, CDR1 is LGHNA and CDR2 is YSLEER. Trimming took off 0 bases at V and 6 bases at J, with 6 bases between the two ends. The CDR3 is made up of 12 amino acids.

This clonotype turned up a few times. The chain couples TRBV6-5 to TRBJ1-6, with a tentative D call TRBD1 (5 bases). V was shortened by 2 bases and J by 7 bases, with 21 bases between the two germline ends. Looked up from germline, CDR1 is MNHEY and CDR2 is SVGAGI. This CDR3 comprises 18 residues. This CDR3 reads CASSYGAGTTTRNSPLHF. CDR3 sequence (DNA): TGTGCCAGCAGTTACGGGGCAGGGACCACCACTAGAAATTCACCCCTCCACTTT.

In its sample, this clonotype was seen a few times. V is TRBV20-1 and J is TRBJ1-5; D remains ambiguous. V was clipped by 0 bases and J by 0 bases, with 3 bases between them. Looked up from germline, CDR1 is DFQATT and CDR2 is SNEGSKA (reference sequence). The CDR3 has 13 residues. The CDR3, as DNA: TGCAGTGCTAGAGAGCATAGCAATCAGCCCCAGCATTTT. Its protein product is CSAREHSNQPQHF.

This clonotype came up a few times. The V and J genes are TRBV20-1 and TRBJ2-1, with D tentatively TRBD2 (6 bases). The CDR3 has 14 residues. V shed 5 bases and J shed 0 bases, with 11 bases lying between them. CDR1 DFQATT and CDR2 SNEGSKA come from the germline V gene (reference sequence). The CDR3 sequence: CSAARGSSYNEQFF. CDR3 bases: TGCAGTGCTGCCCGGGGGAGCTCCTACAATGAGCAGTTCTTC.

This clonotype turned up a few times. The J gene is TRBJ2-2, the V gene TRBV7-2; D call uncertain. Looked up from germline, CDR1 is SGHTA and CDR2 is FQGNSA. This CDR3 region has 12 residues. V was trimmed by 9 bases and J by 6 bases, leaving 11 bases between them. CDR3 bases: TGTGCCAGTCAACGCAGAGCCGGGGAGCTGTTTTTT. Protein product: CASQRRAGELFF.

The rearrangement links TRBV14 to TRBJ1-3; D uncertain. Germline assignment: CDR1 SGHDN and CDR2 FVKESK. The CDR3 covers 17 residues. The V gene lost 4 bases and the J gene lost 0 bases, with 16 bases spanning the gap. This chain's CDR3 is CASSRSRAVFSGNTIYF. The CDR3 DNA is TGTGCCAGCAGCCGCTCCCGGGCGGTCTTCTCTGGAAACACCATATATTTT.

This chain joins TRBV6-5 and TRBJ1-1; 10 nucleotides match TRBD1. Germline lookup yields CDR1 MNHEY and CDR2 SVGAGI. There are 15 residues in the CDR3. J gave up 2 bases and V 6 bases, and 6 bases lay outside the gene matches. The DNA for the CDR3 is TGTGCCAGCAGCGGAGACAGGGGGCAAAACACTGAAGCTTTCTTT. Its protein is CASSGDRGQNTEAFF.

At least ten counts were recorded for this clonotype. The chain combines TRBV28 with TRBJ2-7, with D unresolved. The CDR3 has 12 amino acids. The germline V gene has CDR1 MDHEN and CDR2 SYDVKM. V lost 5 bases and J lost 2, with 7 bases in between. CDR3 sequence (DNA): TGTGCCAGCAGTCTGCGCCCCTACGAGCAGTACTTC. Encoded protein: CASSLRPYEQYF. The full variable domain, its missing parts supplied by reference TRBV28 and TRBJ2-7, is DVKVTQSSRYLVKRTGEKVFLECVQDMDHENMFWYRQDPGLGLRLIYFSYDVKMKEKGDIPEGYSVSREKKERFSLILESASTNQTSMYLCASSLRPYEQYFGPGTRLTVT.

This clonotype was seen many times. The chain has TRBV12-3 or TRBV12-4 and TRBJ1-2; D may be TRBD1 (5 bases). V was trimmed by 6 bases and J by 2 bases, leaving 10 bases between them. The CDR3 runs 13 residues. The CDR3 protein is CASSLGRNYGYTF. DNA of the CDR3: TGTGCCAGCAGCCTGGGACGGAACTATGGCTACACCTTC.

This clonotype was found a few times. V usage is TRBV20-1 and J usage is TRBJ2-3, with D perhaps matching TRBD2 (5 bases). The CDR3 length is 17 residues. Germline V gene lookup returns CDR1 DFQATT and CDR2 SNEGSKA (reference sequence). Deletions cut 1 base from V and 0 bases from J, with 17 bases between. The CDR3 DNA is TGCAGTGCTAGAGCCAACCGAGGGCGCACTAGCACAGATACGCAGTATTTT. It encodes CSARANRGRTSTDTQYF.

This clonotype was counted a few times. V is TRBV6-5 and J is TRBJ1-4; 9 bases align to TRBD1. The junction had 5 bases not matched to a gene; V was cut back by 8 bases and J by 7 bases. Germline loops: CDR1 MNHEY, CDR2 SVGAGI. CDR3 size: 13 residues. CDR3 sequence: CASRDRAGEKLFF. The DNA for the CDR3 is TGTGCCAGCCGGGACAGGGCCGGTGAAAAACTGTTTTTT.

This clonotype showed up just a few times. This chain connects TRBV5-1 to TRBJ1-1; the D gene is possibly TRBD1 (5 bases). The CDR3 loop spans 16 amino acids. Trimming took off 0 bases at V and 1 base at J, with 13 bases between the two ends. CDR1 and CDR2 from the germline V gene are SGHRS and YFSETQ. This chain's CDR3 is CASSLAGGTGNTEAFF. The CDR3 DNA follows: TGCGCCAGCAGCTTGGCTGGGGGAACAGGGAACACTGAAGCTTTCTTT.

This clonotype was recorded a few times. The rearrangement joins TRBV2 to TRBJ2-4, with D perhaps matching TRBD1 (6 bases). CDR3 size: 15 residues. CDR1 is SNHLY and CDR2 is FYNNEI in the germline V gene. V was trimmed by 4 bases and J by 0 bases, leaving 10 bases between them. CDR3 sequence reads: CASSARGLAKNIQYF. For the CDR3, the DNA is TGTGCCAGCAGTGCCAGGGGATTAGCCAAAAACATTCAGTACTTC.

J is TRBJ2-1 and V is TRBV24-1; 15 bases map to TRBD2. This CDR3 contains 18 residues. The V gene's germline CDR1 is KGHDR and CDR2 SFDVKD. V was clipped by 2 bases and J by 3 bases; unmatched bases: 4. The CDR3 DNA follows: TGTGCCACCAGTGATTCCGGACTAGCGGGAGGGAACTACAATGAGCAGTTCTTC. This codes for CATSDSGLAGGNYNEQFF.

The chain is built from TRBV7-9 and TRBJ2-1; unclear D gene. The CDR3 sequence is 13 residues long. V gave up 0 bases and J gave up 7 bases, with 7 bases separating them. The germline V gene has CDR1 SEHNR and CDR2 FQNEAQ (reference sequence). The CDR3 coding sequence is TGTGCCAGCAGCTTAGCCCAGCCTAATGAGCAGTTCTTC. Translated: CASSLAQPNEQFF. Full variable domain (remainder filled in from reference TRBV7-9 and TRBJ2-1): DTGVSQNPRHKITKRGQNVTFRCDPISEHNRLYWYRQTLGQGPEFLTYFQNEAQLEKSRLLSDRFSAERPKGSFSTLEIQRTEQGDSAMYLCASSLAQPNEQFFGPGTRLTVL.

This clonotype occurred a few times. The chain has TRBV11-1 and TRBJ2-2; 7 bases agree with TRBD1. Germline CDR1 is SGHAT and CDR2 is FQDESV (reference sequence). There are 16 residues in the CDR3. The trim removed 4 bases at V and 0 bases at J, leaving 5 bases unmatched. As DNA, the CDR3 is TGTGCCAGCAGCTACGTCAGGGGGACGAACACCGGGGAGCTGTTTTTT. It yields the protein CASSYVRGTNTGELFF.

The rearrangement uses TRBV4-3 and TRBJ2-7; 9 bases line up with TRBD1. The CDR3 runs to 16 residues. J was trimmed by 2 bases and V by 3 bases; bases with no gene match: 8. Germline loops: CDR1 LGHNA, CDR2 YSLEER. The CDR3 region is CASSHVTGTGTYEQYF. DNA for the CDR3: TGCGCCAGCAGCCATGTTACCGGGACAGGGACCTACGAGCAGTACTTC.

The V call is TRBV27, the J call TRBJ2-1; D gene uncertain. Germline lookup yields CDR1 MNHEY and CDR2 SMNVEV (reference sequence). V lost 3 bases and J 11 bases, leaving 2 bases between the germline ends. CDR3 length: 9 residues. DNA of the CDR3: TGTGCCAGCAGTTTTCAGCAGTTCTTC. This sequence encodes CASSFQQFF.

This clonotype has more than one count but fewer than ten. The V gene is TRBV20-1, the J gene TRBJ2-7, with D perhaps matching TRBD1 (6 bases). The CDR3 runs to 13 residues. Trimming cost V 6 bases and J 6 bases, with 18 bases left between them. Germline lookup yields CDR1 DFQATT and CDR2 SNEGSKA (reference sequence). CDR3 in amino acids: CSAPERTVGEQYF. CDR3 DNA: TGCAGTGCCCCAGAACGGACAGTTGGCGAGCAGTACTTC.

The chain combines TRBV7-2 with TRBJ1-1; D unresolved. The CDR3 contains 13 residues. Germline CDR1 reads SGHTA; CDR2 reads FQGNSA. V dropped 2 bases and J dropped 6 bases, with 10 bases sitting between them. The CDR3 sequence is CASSLLRLSEAFF. The CDR3 DNA reads as TGTGCCAGCAGCTTACTGAGGTTATCTGAAGCTTTCTTT.

There are a few counts of this clonotype. The V and J genes are TRBV28 and TRBJ2-1; possible D gene TRBD2, 6 bases. CDR1 and CDR2 (germline): MDHEN, SYDVKM. V was trimmed by 6 bases and J by 2 bases, leaving 20 bases between them. The CDR3 is made up of 17 amino acids. CDR3 in amino acids: CASSQPEGLDTYNEQFF. The CDR3 DNA is TGTGCCAGCAGCCAACCCGAGGGACTTGACACCTACAATGAGCAGTTCTTC.

A single count supports this clonotype. The CDR3 sequence is CASSPTHRDTQYF. In DNA, the CDR3 is TGTGCCAGCAGCCCTACGCACCGAGATACGCAGTATTTT. The chain employs TRBV14 and TRBJ2-3; D is unresolved. The V end lost 4 bases, the J end lost 5 bases, and 10 bases lay between the germline ends. This CDR3 has 13 amino acids. The germline V gene has CDR1 SGHDN and CDR2 FVKESK. The full variable domain, completed using reference TRBV14 and TRBJ2-3, is EAGVTQFPSHSVIEKGQTVTLRCDPISGHDNLYWYRRVMGKEIKFLLHFVKESKQDESGMPNNRFLAERTGGTYSTLKVQPAELEDSGVYFCASSPTHRDTQYFGPGTRLTVL.

This clonotype was observed many times. The chain employs TRBV5-1 and TRBJ1-1; 9 nucleotides align to TRBD1. The CDR3 spans 14 residues. V shed 4 bases, J shed 5 bases, and the junction held 6 bases outside the gene matches. The V gene's germline CDR1 is SGHRS and CDR2 YFSETQ. CDR3 in DNA: TGCGCCAGCAGCCTGACAGGGGGAGGGACTGAAGCTTTCTTT. Protein sequence: CASSLTGGGTEAFF. The whole variable domain, filled in from reference TRBV5-1 and TRBJ1-1, reads KAGVTQTPRYLIKTRGQQVTLSCSPISGHRSVSWYQQTPGQGLQFLFEYFSETQRNKGNFPGRFSGRQFSNSRSEMNVSTLELGDSALYLCASSLTGGGTEAFFGQGTRLTVV.